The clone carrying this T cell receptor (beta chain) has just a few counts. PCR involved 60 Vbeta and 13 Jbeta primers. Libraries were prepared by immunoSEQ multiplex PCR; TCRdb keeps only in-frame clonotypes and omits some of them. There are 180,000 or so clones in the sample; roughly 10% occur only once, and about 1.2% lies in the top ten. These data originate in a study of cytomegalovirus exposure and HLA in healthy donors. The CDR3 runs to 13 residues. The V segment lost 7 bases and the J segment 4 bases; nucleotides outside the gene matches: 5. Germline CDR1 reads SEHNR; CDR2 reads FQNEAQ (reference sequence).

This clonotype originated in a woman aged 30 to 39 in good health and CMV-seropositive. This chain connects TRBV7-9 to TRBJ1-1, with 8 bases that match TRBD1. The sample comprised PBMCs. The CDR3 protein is CASTAQGGTEAFF. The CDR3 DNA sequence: TGTGCCAGCACTGCACAGGGGGGCACTGAAGCTTTCTTT.